This record covers a single T cell receptor beta chain. Authors' analysis steps: For nucleated cells, counts were estimated from reference gene primer amplification. Data came from immunoSEQ multiplex PCR; TCRdb stores just in-frame clones and leaves some out. The DNA gave D and trimming, while V, J and clone size come from that table. The sample gives about 110,000 clones, 70% to 90% of which show up once; 2.1% is in the top ten. This entry comes from a study of blood T cell repertoires in COVID-19. The sample was peripheral blood. The source of this sequence is a human donor in a cohort sampled during active COVID-19.

The CDR3 sequence is CASSVDRGGGYGYTF. CDR3 in DNA: TGTGCCAGTAGTGTGGACAGGGGCGGCGGCTATGGCTACACCTTC. The chain combines TRBV19 with TRBJ1-2; 9 bases align to TRBD1. CDR3 size: 15 residues. V dropped 5 bases and J dropped 4; count of bases not matched to a gene: 8. Germline V CDR1 and CDR2: LNHDA, SQIVND (reference sequence).